A single sample gave rise to the 32 T cell receptor beta chains below, sequenced in a study of beta chain features in type 1 diabetes. Study-wide points: TCRB CDR3 length was moderately but significantly reduced in all four CD4+ subsets of Type 1 diabetes patients.

Reverse transcribing all isolated RNA meant expressed TCRB transcripts were sequenced. The method was immunoSEQ multiplex PCR; TCRdb's version includes in-frame clones alone and lacks a portion of them. Among about 710,000 clones listed, 11% to 15% were seen once. These TCRs' antigens remain unknown. The specimen sequenced was naive CD4+ T cells from blood. The receptors shown here come from a man younger than 30 with type 1 diabetes.

This rearrangement joins TRBV6-5 to TRBJ2-7; D may match TRBD1 or TRBD2 (5 bases each). V lost 2 bases to trimming and J lost 4 bases, with 12 bases between them. This CDR3 is 14 amino acids long. The V gene's germline CDR1 is MNHEY and CDR2 SVGAGI. CDR3 bases: TGTGCCAGCAGTTACGAGCAGGGAGCTTACGAGCAGTACTTC. This gives the protein CASSYEQGAYEQYF.

The J gene is TRBJ2-2, the V gene TRBV27; D is unresolved. V lost 0 bases and J 7 bases, leaving 0 bases between the germline ends. The CDR3 contains 11 residues. Germline CDR1 MNHEY, CDR2 SMNVEV (reference sequence). In DNA, the CDR3 is TGTGCCAGCAGTTTATCCGGGGAGCTGTTTTTT. Amino acids: CASSLSGELFF.

This chain connects TRBV18 to TRBJ2-5, with D hard to call. CDR1 and CDR2 from the germline V gene are KGHSH and LQKENI. This CDR3 contains 12 residues. V lost 2 bases and J 5 bases, leaving 6 bases between the germline ends. The DNA of the CDR3 is TGTGCCAGCTCACCAGTGGAGGAGACCCAGTACTTC. Protein: CASSPVEETQYF.

The chain employs TRBV13 and TRBJ2-7; 8 bases map to TRBD1. The CDR3 runs 15 residues. V gave up 5 bases and J gave up 3 bases; unmatched junction bases: 9. Germline V gives CDR1 PRHDT, CDR2 FYEKMQ (reference sequence). The CDR3 DNA is TGTGCCAGCAGCCTACCGGGTGGACAGGGCTACGAGCAGTACTTC. Its protein is CASSLPGGQGYEQYF.

CDR3 nucleotides: TGTGCCAGCAGCTCGGACAGATACTATGGCTACACCTTC. It encodes CASSSDRYYGYTF. J is TRBJ1-2 and V is TRBV7-2; D possibly corresponds to TRBD1 (6 bases). Trimming left V 4 bases short and J 3 bases short, with 9 bases between. Looked up from germline, CDR1 is SGHTA and CDR2 is FQGNSA. There are 13 residues in the CDR3.

V gene TRBV9 combines with J gene TRBJ1-5; possibly TRBD1 for D (5 bases). This CDR3 comprises 13 residues. Looked up from germline, CDR1 is SGDLS and CDR2 is YYNGEE. Trimming cost V 8 bases and J 3 bases, with 12 bases left between them. CDR3 amino acids: CASSGADNQPQHF. DNA of the CDR3: TGTGCCAGTAGTGGGGCCGACAATCAGCCCCAGCATTTT. Variable domain in full (rest from reference TRBV9 and TRBJ1-5): DSGVTQTPKHLITATGQRVTLRCSPRSGDLSVYWYQQSLDQGLQFLIQYYNGEERAKGNILERFSAQQFPDLHSELNLSSLELGDSALYFCASSGADNQPQHFGDGTRLSIL.

This clone was counted between two and nine times. The V gene is TRBV5-1, the J gene TRBJ2-7; perhaps TRBD1 as D (7 bases). The length of the CDR3 is 15 residues. Looked up from germline, CDR1 is SGHRS and CDR2 is YFSETQ. Trimming removed 0 bases from V and 5 bases from J, with 15 bases in between. The CDR3 reads CASSLVEQGRHEQYF. The CDR3 bases are TGCGCCAGCAGCTTGGTGGAACAGGGGAGGCACGAGCAGTACTTC.

The chain combines TRBV7-9 with TRBJ2-5, with TRBD2 as a possible D gene (7 bases). The CDR3 contains 15 residues. The germline V gene has CDR1 SEHNR and CDR2 FQNEAQ (reference sequence). Trimming stripped 5 bases from V and 5 bases from J, with 18 bases between. CDR3 amino acids: CASSHTGSAGETQYF. The DNA of the CDR3 is TGTGCCAGCAGCCATACAGGGTCAGCGGGGGAGACCCAGTACTTC.

The chain recombines TRBV18 with TRBJ2-7, with 9 positions matching TRBD1. CDR1 and CDR2 from the germline V gene are KGHSH and LQKENI. CDR3 length: 14 amino acids. V lost 3 bases to trimming and J lost 4 bases; unmatched junction nucleotides: 4. The CDR3 protein is CASSPYGQGYEQYF. The DNA of the CDR3 is TGTGCCAGCTCACCTTACGGACAGGGGTACGAGCAGTACTTC.

This clone was detected a few times. The chain recombines TRBV11-2 with TRBJ2-1, with 9 bases that match TRBD2. The CDR3 covers 14 residues. CDR1 and CDR2 from the germline V gene are SGHAT and FQNNGV. Trimming cost V 4 bases and J 8 bases; bases outside gene matches: 6. CDR3 protein: CASSSRTSADEQFF. CDR3 sequence (DNA): TGTGCCAGCAGCTCCCGGACTAGCGCCGATGAGCAGTTCTTC.

V usage is TRBV30 and J usage is TRBJ2-2; perhaps TRBD1 as D (5 bases). CDR3 size: 17 residues. V was pared by 0 bases and J by 0 bases, with 14 bases between. CDR1 is GTSNPN, CDR2 SVGIG, per germline (reference sequence). CDR3 in amino acids: CAWSVKGAVANTGELFF. CDR3 sequence (DNA): TGTGCCTGGAGTGTAAAAGGGGCAGTCGCGAACACCGGGGAGCTGTTTTTT. Together with reference TRBV30 and TRBJ2-2, the CDR3 gives the full variable domain: SQTIHQWPATLVQPVGSPLSLECTVEGTSNPNLYWYRQAAGRGLQLLFYSVGIGQISSEVPQNLSASRPQDRQFILSSKKLLLSDSGFYLCAWSVKGAVANTGELFFGEGSRLTVL.

This chain links TRBV11-2 with TRBJ2-1, with D perhaps being TRBD1 or TRBD2 (5 bases each). The CDR3 length is 12 residues. Germline loops: CDR1 SGHAT, CDR2 FQNNGV. V was shortened by 1 base and J by 15 bases, with 13 bases between the two germline ends. In DNA, the CDR3 is TGTGCCAGCAGCTTAGCTGGGACGACGGGGTTCTTC. Protein: CASSLAGTTGFF.

This chain uses TRBV28 with TRBJ2-3; D not resolved. The CDR3 length is 13 residues. Germline V gene sequence: CDR1 MDHEN, CDR2 SYDVKM. V was trimmed by 5 bases and J by 5 bases, leaving 11 bases between them. The DNA for the CDR3 is TGTGCCAGCAGTCTAGAGACACTAGATACGCAGTATTTT. Its translation: CASSLETLDTQYF.

This rearrangement joins TRBV7-2 to TRBJ1-5; D is undetermined. With 1 base removed from V and 3 bases from J, the gap between germline ends came to 7 bases. The germline V gene has CDR1 SGHTA and CDR2 FQGNSA. The CDR3 sequence is 14 residues long. CDR3 in amino acids: CASSLVGPNQPQHF. The CDR3 DNA follows: TGTGCCAGCAGCTTAGTGGGCCCCAATCAGCCCCAGCATTTT.

The table lists this clone with a few counts. V gene TRBV4-2 combines with J gene TRBJ2-1; 8 bases line up with TRBD2. The CDR3 has 16 residues. In germline, CDR1 is LGHNA, CDR2 YNFKEQ. V lost 4 bases, J lost 7 bases, and 12 bases stayed unmatched. CDR3 sequence reads: CASSPHESGSSNEQFF. The CDR3 nucleotides read TGTGCCAGCAGCCCCCACGAAAGCGGGAGCTCGAATGAGCAGTTCTTC.

J is TRBJ1-6 and V is TRBV6-1, with TRBD1 as a possible D gene (6 bases). V gave up 1 base and J gave up 10 bases, with 20 bases separating them. This CDR3 region has 17 residues. From germline, CDR1 is MNHNS and CDR2 SASEGT. The CDR3 nucleotides read TGTGCCAGCAGTGAAGAGGGGGAGCGTGGATGGCGATCACCCCTCCACTTT. It encodes CASSEEGERGWRSPLHF.

This clone was detected a few times. The rearrangement uses TRBV29-1 and TRBJ2-1; D may be TRBD1 or TRBD2 (5 bases each). Germline V gives CDR1 SQVTM, CDR2 ANQGSEA. There are 14 residues in the CDR3. V gave up 4 bases and J gave up 5 bases, with 15 bases separating them. The CDR3 DNA sequence: TGCAGCGTTGCCAACGAGGGACCGCACAATGAGCAGTTCTTC. Its protein product is CSVANEGPHNEQFF.

There are a few counts of this clone. The chain is built from TRBV2 and TRBJ2-3; D may be TRBD1 (5 bases). The CDR3 totals 12 residues. In germline, CDR1 is SNHLY, CDR2 FYNNEI. The ends were cut back, 3 bases at V and 9 bases at J, with 10 bases in the middle. The DNA of the CDR3 is TGTGCCAGCAGTGATCTACAGGCCACGCAGTATTTT. This sequence encodes CASSDLQATQYF. Looking up the rest from reference TRBV2 and TRBJ2-3 gives the full variable domain: EPEVTQTPSHQVTQMGQEVILRCVPISNHLYFYWYRQILGQKVEFLVSFYNNEISEKSEIFDDQFSVERPDGSNFTLKIRSTKLEDSAMYFCASSDLQATQYFGPGTRLTVL.

This chain connects TRBV30 to TRBJ1-4; a possible D gene is TRBD1 (5 bases). V lost 0 bases and J 6 bases, leaving 14 bases between the germline ends. Germline CDR1 is GTSNPN and CDR2 is SVGIG (reference sequence). This CDR3 has 15 residues. The chain's CDR3 is CAWSVRHRSDEKLFF. The CDR3 coding sequence is TGTGCCTGGAGTGTAAGGCACAGGAGTGATGAAAAACTGTTTTTT.

This clone was observed a handful of times. The chain is built from TRBV5-6 and TRBJ2-5, with D unclear. The CDR3 runs 13 residues. Trimming shortened V by 0 bases and J by 9 bases, and 12 bases separated the two germline ends. From germline, CDR1 is SGHDT and CDR2 YYEEEE. The CDR3 DNA reads TGTGCCAGCAGCTTGGAGCCCTCCAGGCCCCAGTACTTC. Encoded protein: CASSLEPSRPQYF.

The chain joins TRBV2 to TRBJ2-1; D may be TRBD2 (5 bases). This CDR3 contains 14 residues. With 3 bases removed from V and 8 bases from J, the gap between germline ends came to 14 bases. CDR1 is SNHLY and CDR2 is FYNNEI in the germline V gene. The CDR3 DNA sequence: TGTGCCAGCAGTGAGAGGTACGGCGGGCATGAGCAGTTCTTC. It translates to CASSERYGGHEQFF.

This clone was counted between two and nine times. J is TRBJ2-3 and V is TRBV28; no definite D call. The V end lost 0 bases, the J end lost 4 bases, and 14 bases lay between the germline ends. Germline V gene data show CDR1 as MDHEN and CDR2 as SYDVKM. The CDR3 contains 16 residues. CDR3 region: CASSLWTGSSSDTQYF. In DNA, the CDR3 is TGTGCCAGCAGTTTATGGACCGGTAGTAGTTCAGATACGCAGTATTTT.

The CDR3 is CAWAGGSYEQYF. CDR3 in DNA: TGTGCCTGGGCCGGGGGCTCCTACGAGCAGTACTTC. The chain employs TRBV30 and TRBJ2-7; D might be TRBD2 (6 bases). The ends were cut back, 5 bases at V and 0 bases at J, with 8 bases in the middle. The germline V gene encodes CDR1 GTSNPN and CDR2 SVGIG (reference sequence). This CDR3 region has 12 residues.

This clone was detected a few times. The V call is TRBV7-2, the J call TRBJ1-3; D gene uncertain. The V gene lost 3 bases and the J gene lost 0 bases, with 12 bases spanning the gap. This CDR3 comprises 16 residues. From germline, CDR1 is SGHTA and CDR2 FQGNSA. In DNA, the CDR3 is TGTGCCAGCAGCTTGGTATCCCCCAACTCTGGAAACACCATATATTTT. Protein product: CASSLVSPNSGNTIYF.

The V call is TRBV29-1, the J call TRBJ2-2; D is possibly TRBD1 (5 bases). Germline V CDR1 and CDR2: SQVTM, ANQGSEA. The CDR3 is 15 residues long. V was pared by 4 bases and J by 0 bases, with 12 bases between. The CDR3 DNA sequence: TGCAGCGTTGTGTACGAAGGGGCGAACACCGGGGAGCTGTTTTTT. This codes for CSVVYEGANTGELFF.

This clone was found a few times. This chain uses TRBV5-4 with TRBJ1-2, with a tentative D call TRBD1 (5 bases). The germline gives CDR1 SGHNT, CDR2 YYREEE (reference sequence). V was pared by 4 bases and J by 4 bases, with 8 bases between. The CDR3 spans 12 residues. CDR3 DNA sequence: TGTGCCAGCAGCCCGGGGGGCTATGGCTACACCTTC. This translates into CASSPGGYGYTF.

The chain joins TRBV9 to TRBJ2-7; D possibly corresponds to TRBD2 (5 bases). Trimming stripped 4 bases from V and 0 bases from J, with 14 bases between. Germline CDR1 SGDLS, CDR2 YYNGEE. The CDR3 length is 15 residues. This chain's CDR3 is CASSPEGAGSYEQYF. As DNA, the CDR3 is TGTGCCAGCAGCCCCGAGGGCGCTGGCTCCTACGAGCAGTACTTC.

This clone occurred a few times. The V call is TRBV30, the J call TRBJ2-4; a weak D match, TRBD2 (5 bases). Germline CDR1 reads GTSNPN; CDR2 reads SVGIG (reference sequence). Trimming took 0 bases from V and 1 from J, leaving 10 bases between them. CDR3 length: 15 amino acids. CDR3 amino acids: CAWSVRGSAKNIQYF. The CDR3 DNA reads as TGTGCCTGGAGTGTACGAGGGTCCGCCAAAAACATTCAGTACTTC.

This clone was seen a handful of times. The J gene is TRBJ1-5, the V gene TRBV6-6; no reliable D call. The CDR3 is 13 residues long. V was pared by 5 bases and J by 6 bases, with 11 bases between. Germline V gives CDR1 MNHNY, CDR2 SVGAGI (reference sequence). This chain's CDR3 is CASSLSTGQPQHF. CDR3 coding DNA: TGTGCCAGCAGTCTCTCGACGGGTCAGCCCCAGCATTTT.

This clone was found a few times. V usage is TRBV28 and J usage is TRBJ1-5; D remains unclear. Germline CDR1 is MDHEN and CDR2 is SYDVKM. V was pared by 10 bases and J by 2 bases, with 18 bases between. CDR3 size: 15 residues. The CDR3 DNA sequence: TGTGCCACCCGATACCATACAGAACGCAATCAGCCCCAGCATTTT. Translation gives CATRYHTERNQPQHF.

The gene calls are TRBV7-9 and TRBJ2-5; D perhaps matches TRBD2 (6 bases). V lost 3 bases and J lost 7, with 15 bases in between. The CDR3 contains 14 residues. Germline CDR1 reads SEHNR; CDR2 reads FQNEAQ (reference sequence). The CDR3 coding sequence is TGTGCCAGCAGCTTTATTTCGGGAGCCGGGACCCAGTACTTC. This codes for CASSFISGAGTQYF.

This clone was recorded a few times. The chain joins TRBV7-9 to TRBJ1-2; D possibly corresponds to TRBD1 (5 bases). Trimming removed 0 bases from V and 4 bases from J, with 12 bases in between. The germline V gene has CDR1 SEHNR and CDR2 FQNEAQ (reference sequence). The CDR3 is made up of 15 amino acids. The CDR3 nucleotides read TGTGCCAGCAGCTTAGCGGGCGGGGCGGTCTATGGCTACACCTTC. Protein: CASSLAGGAVYGYTF.